The source of this T cell receptor (beta chain) is a study of cytomegalovirus exposure and HLA in healthy donors. Study-wide results and limits: Common viral pathogens (according to a later analysis) appeared linked to several of the most significant clusters.

Germline CDR1 and CDR2: MNHNS and SASEGT. V lost 2 bases to trimming and J lost 4 bases, with 8 bases between them. The CDR3 covers 13 residues. As concerns this clone: The antigen is undetermined.

60 Vbeta and 13 Jbeta primers were used in PCR. Produced via immunoSEQ multiplex PCR; TCRdb's table is partial and in-frame only. The sample carries some 59,000 clones, roughly 84% recorded once. This sequence was found in a young woman in good health and CMV-seronegative. The chain is built from TRBV6-1 and TRBJ1-1, with D hard to call. Sequenced sample: PBMCs. CDR3 nucleotides: TGTGCCAGCAGTGAACGGGTCGGCACTGAAGCTTTCTTT. This encodes CASSERVGTEAFF.